This T cell receptor beta chain was observed in a study of blood T cell repertoires in COVID-19. The method was immunoSEQ multiplex PCR; TCRdb's version includes in-frame clones alone and lacks a portion of them. Of 250,000 or so clones in the sample, under 85% were seen once. This clone has only a few counts. The CDR3 contains 15 residues. The germline V and J ends were trimmed by 5 bases and 12 bases, with 20 bases remaining between them. Germline V gene lookup returns CDR1 SGHDN and CDR2 FVKESK. The chain has TRBV14 and TRBJ2-6; D might be TRBD1 (6 bases). The specimen was PBMCs or T cells enriched from blood (not recorded which). The sequence was obtained from a man aged 55-75 years who had recovered from COVID-19. The CDR3 spells CASSTQDRLSTVLTF. The CDR3 region has the DNA TGTGCCAGCAGCACCCAGGACAGATTAAGCACCGTCCTGACTTTC.